This T cell receptor beta chain comes out of a study of tumor-infiltrating lymphocytes in primary liver carcinoma. Total RNA (roughly 530 ng) served as template for TCR beta cDNA synthesis primed by a constant-region primer. Libraries of TCR beta came from three nested multiplex PCR rounds with slightly modified ARM-PCR. One entry per CDR3 protein results from TCRdb running MiXCR on the multiplex PCR reads. The sample consists of 330,000 or so distinct CDR3 sequences, approximately 64% of them appearing once. Germline DNA was extracted alongside blood RNA, which was obtained from unsorted whole blood. The sequence was obtained from a man in his forties or fifties with primary liver carcinoma and hepatitis B virus infection. Sequences were obtained from peripheral blood.

CDR3 in DNA: TGTGCCAGCAGTTCGCCCCTGCGGCGCTCCTACGAGCAGTACTTC. Translating gives CASSSPLRRSYEQYF. The chain has TRBV28 and TRBJ2-7; no clear D gene. V was clipped by 4 bases and J by 0 bases, with 13 bases between them. CDR1 is MDHEN and CDR2 is SYDVKM in the germline V gene. This CDR3 has 15 amino acids.